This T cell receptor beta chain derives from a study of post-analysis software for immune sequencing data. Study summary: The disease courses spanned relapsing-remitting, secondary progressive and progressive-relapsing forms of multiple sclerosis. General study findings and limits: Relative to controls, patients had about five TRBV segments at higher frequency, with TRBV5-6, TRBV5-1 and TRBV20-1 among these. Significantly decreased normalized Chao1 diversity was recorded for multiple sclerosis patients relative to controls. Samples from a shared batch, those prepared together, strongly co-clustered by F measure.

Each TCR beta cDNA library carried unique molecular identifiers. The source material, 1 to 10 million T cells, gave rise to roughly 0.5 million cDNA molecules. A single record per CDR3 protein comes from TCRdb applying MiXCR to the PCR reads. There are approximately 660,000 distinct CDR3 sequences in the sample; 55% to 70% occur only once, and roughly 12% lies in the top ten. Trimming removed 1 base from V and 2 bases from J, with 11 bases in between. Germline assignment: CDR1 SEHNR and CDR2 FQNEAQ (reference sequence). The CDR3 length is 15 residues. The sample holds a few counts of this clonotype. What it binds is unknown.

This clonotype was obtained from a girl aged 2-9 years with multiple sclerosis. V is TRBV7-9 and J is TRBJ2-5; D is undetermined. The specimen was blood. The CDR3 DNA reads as TGTGCCAGCAGCTTAGTAATGGCCGTTCAAGAGACCCAGTACTTC. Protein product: CASSLVMAVQETQYF.